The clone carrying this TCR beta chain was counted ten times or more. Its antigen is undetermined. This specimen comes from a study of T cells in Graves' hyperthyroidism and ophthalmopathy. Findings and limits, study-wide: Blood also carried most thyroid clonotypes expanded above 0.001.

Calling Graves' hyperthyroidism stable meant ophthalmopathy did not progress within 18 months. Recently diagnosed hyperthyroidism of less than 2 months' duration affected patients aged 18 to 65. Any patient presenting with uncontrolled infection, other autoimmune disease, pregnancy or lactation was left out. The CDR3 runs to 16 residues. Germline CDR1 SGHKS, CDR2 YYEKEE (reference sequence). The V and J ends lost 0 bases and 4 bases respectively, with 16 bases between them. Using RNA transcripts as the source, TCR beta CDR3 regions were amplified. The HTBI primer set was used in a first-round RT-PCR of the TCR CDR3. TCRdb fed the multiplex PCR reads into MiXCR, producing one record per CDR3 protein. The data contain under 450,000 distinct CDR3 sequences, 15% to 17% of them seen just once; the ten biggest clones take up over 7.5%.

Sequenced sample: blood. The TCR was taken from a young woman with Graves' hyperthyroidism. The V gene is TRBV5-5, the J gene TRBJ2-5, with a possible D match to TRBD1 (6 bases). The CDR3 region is CASSLVGGFGPETQYF. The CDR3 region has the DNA TGTGCCAGCAGCTTGGTAGGGGGATTCGGGCCAGAGACCCAGTACTTC.